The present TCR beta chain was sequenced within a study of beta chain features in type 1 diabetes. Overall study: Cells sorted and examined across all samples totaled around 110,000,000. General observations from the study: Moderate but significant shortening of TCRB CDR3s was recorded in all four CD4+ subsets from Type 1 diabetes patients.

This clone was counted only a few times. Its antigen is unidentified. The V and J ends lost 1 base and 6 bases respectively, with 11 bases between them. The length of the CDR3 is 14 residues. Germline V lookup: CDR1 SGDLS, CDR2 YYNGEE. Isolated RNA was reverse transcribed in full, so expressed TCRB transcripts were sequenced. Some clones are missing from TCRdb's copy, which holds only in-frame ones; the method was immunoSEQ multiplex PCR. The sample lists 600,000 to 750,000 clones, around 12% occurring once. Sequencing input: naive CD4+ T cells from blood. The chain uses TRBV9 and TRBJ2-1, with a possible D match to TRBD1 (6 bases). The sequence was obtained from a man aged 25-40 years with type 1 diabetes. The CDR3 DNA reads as TGTGCCAGCAGCGTATTGTCAGGGGTCAATGAGCAGTTCTTC. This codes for CASSVLSGVNEQFF.